A selection of T cell receptor beta chains follows, all from one sample in a study of regulatory T cells in long-lasting Graves disease. TCRdb used MiXCR to reprocess the multiplex PCR reads, holding one entry per CDR3 protein. The table includes about 540,000 distinct CDR3 sequences, approximately 13% detected once. These records were also assigned to another study, of T cells in Graves' hyperthyroidism and ophthalmopathy.

The source material was peripheral blood mononuclear cells (PBMCs), sampled at new diagnosis, from a patient treated with antithyroid drugs. The receptors shown here come from a man aged 30 to 39 with Graves disease. CDR3s include the opening cysteine and the closing phenylalanine or tryptophan. Each record gives: J gene, V gene, CDR3 length, CDR3 protein.

J: TRBJ2-1; V: TRBV11-2; length: 15; CDR3: CASSFSGRSYNEQFF
J: TRBJ1-5; V: TRBV27; length: 15; CDR3: CASSLSVQGGQPQHF
J: TRBJ2-7; V: TRBV29-1; length: 14; CDR3: CSARTWREAGEQYF
J: TRBJ2-7; V: TRBV5-1; length: 14; CDR3: CASRTGTSSYEQYF
J: TRBJ1-1; V: TRBV29-1; length: 13; CDR3: CSVGTGDGTEAFF
J: TRBJ1-1; V: TRBV7-2; length: 15; CDR3: CASSGRSGRNTEAFF
J: TRBJ2-5; V: TRBV10-1; length: 13; CDR3: CASSVRREETQYF
J: TRBJ2-5; V: TRBV30; length: 12; CDR3: CAWSGTVPGQYF
J: TRBJ1-1; V: TRBV6-1; length: 14; CDR3: CASSALGGHTEAFF
J: TRBJ2-7; V: TRBV6-1; length: 11; CDR3: CASTRNYEQYF
J: TRBJ2-6; V: TRBV30; length: 14; CDR3: CACQGASGANVLTF
J: TRBJ2-6; V: TRBV6-1; length: 15; CDR3: CASMEDFSGANVLTF
J: TRBJ2-1; V: TRBV7-3; length: 15; CDR3: CASSSRLAGYNEQFF